The entry below describes one TCR beta chain. Authors' processing steps: Estimation of nucleated cell counts relied on the amplification of reference gene primers. Using immunoSEQ multiplex PCR, the repertoire was profiled, and TCRdb retains in-frame clones only, with some absent. D and trimming were read from the DNA, whereas the V and J calls and clone size are those reported in that table. This sample has about 250,000 clones, with 65% to 90% found just once. This record belongs to a study of blood T cell repertoires in COVID-19. Across the whole study: Italy, Spain and the United States were the sources of the convalescent and acute COVID-19 samples. The cDNA or gDNA used as material had been derived from T cells, B-cell-depleted T cells, or PBMCs.

The sequenced sample was peripheral blood. The receptor comes from a man aged 45-65 years with COVID-19, enrolled during active disease.

CDR3: CATSDQRGSYNEQFF. CDR3 nucleotides: TGTGCCACCAGTGATCAGCGGGGGAGCTACAATGAGCAGTTCTTC. This rearrangement joins TRBV24-1 to TRBJ2-1; 8 bases line up with TRBD2. Trimming at V came to 3 bases and at J to 3 bases, leaving 3 bases not matched to a gene. CDR3 length equals 15 residues. CDR1 and CDR2 (germline): KGHDR, SFDVKD.